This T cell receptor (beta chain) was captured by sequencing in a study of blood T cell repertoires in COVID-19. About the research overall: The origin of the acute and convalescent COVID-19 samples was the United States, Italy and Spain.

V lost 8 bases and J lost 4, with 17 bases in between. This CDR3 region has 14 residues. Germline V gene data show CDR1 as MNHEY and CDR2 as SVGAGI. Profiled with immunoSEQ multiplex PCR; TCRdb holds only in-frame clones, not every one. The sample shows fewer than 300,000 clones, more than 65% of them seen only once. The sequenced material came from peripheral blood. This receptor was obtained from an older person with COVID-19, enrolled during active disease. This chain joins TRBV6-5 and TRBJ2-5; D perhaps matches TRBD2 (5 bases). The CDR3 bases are TGTGCCAGCCGCTCATCCGGGGTCCCAGAGACCCAGTACTTC. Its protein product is CASRSSGVPETQYF.